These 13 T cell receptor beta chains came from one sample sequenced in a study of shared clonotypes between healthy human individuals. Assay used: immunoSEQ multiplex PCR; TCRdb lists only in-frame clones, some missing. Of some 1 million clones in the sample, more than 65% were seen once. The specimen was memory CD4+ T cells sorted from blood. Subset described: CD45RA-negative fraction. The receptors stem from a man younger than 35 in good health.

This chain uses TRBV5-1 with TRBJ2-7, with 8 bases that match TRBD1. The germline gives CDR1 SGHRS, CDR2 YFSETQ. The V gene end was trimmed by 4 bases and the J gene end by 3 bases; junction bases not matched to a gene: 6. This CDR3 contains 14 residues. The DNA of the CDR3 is TGCGCCAGCAGCGAAGGGACAGGTGTCTACGAGCAGTACTTC. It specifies CASSEGTGVYEQYF.

CDR3 bases: TGCGCCAGCAGCGCTGACTTGAATCAGCCCCAGCATTTT. This sequence encodes CASSADLNQPQHF. The V call is TRBV5-1, the J call TRBJ1-5; D ambiguous. CDR3 size: 13 residues. Germline V gene sequence: CDR1 SGHRS, CDR2 YFSETQ. Trimming took 4 bases from V and 4 from J, leaving 9 bases between them.

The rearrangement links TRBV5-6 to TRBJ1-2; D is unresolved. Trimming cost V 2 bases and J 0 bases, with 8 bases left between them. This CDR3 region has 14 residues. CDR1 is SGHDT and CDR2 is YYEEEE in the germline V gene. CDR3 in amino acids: CASSFRQANYGYTF. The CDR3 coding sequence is TGTGCCAGCAGCTTCAGGCAGGCTAACTATGGCTACACCTTC.

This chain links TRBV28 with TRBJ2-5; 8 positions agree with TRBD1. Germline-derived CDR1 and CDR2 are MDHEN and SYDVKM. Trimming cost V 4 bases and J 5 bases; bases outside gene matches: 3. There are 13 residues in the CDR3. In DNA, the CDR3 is TGTGCCAGCAGTTCAGGGGGCGTTGAGACCCAGTACTTC. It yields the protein CASSSGGVETQYF.

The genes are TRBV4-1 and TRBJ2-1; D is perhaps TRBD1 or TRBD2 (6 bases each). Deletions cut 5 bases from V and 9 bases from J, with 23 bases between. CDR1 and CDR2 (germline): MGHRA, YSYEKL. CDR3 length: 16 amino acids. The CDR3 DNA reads TGCGCCAGCAGCAGCCTGGGCAGGGGAGCGGGCGGTGAGCAGTTCTTC. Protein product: CASSSLGRGAGGEQFF.

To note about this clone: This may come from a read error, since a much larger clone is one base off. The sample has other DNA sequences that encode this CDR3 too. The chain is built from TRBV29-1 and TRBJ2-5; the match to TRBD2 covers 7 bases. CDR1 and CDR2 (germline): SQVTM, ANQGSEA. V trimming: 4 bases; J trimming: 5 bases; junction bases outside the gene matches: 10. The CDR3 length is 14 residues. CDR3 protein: CSVAPTGGSETQYF. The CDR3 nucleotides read TGCAGCGTTGCCCCGACGGGGGGTAGCGAGACCCAGTACTTC.

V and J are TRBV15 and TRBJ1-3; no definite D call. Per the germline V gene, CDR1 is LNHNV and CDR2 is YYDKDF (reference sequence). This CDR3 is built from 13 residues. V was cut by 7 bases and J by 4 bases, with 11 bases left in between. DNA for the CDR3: TGTGCCACCACCATAGCTGGCGGAAACACCATATATTTT. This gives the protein CATTIAGGNTIYF.

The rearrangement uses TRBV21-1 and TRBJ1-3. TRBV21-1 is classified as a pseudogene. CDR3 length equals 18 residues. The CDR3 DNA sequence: TGTGCCAGCAGCAAAGGAGGAAGGAGTAAGTCGTCTGGAAACACCATATATTTT. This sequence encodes CASSKGGRSKSSGNTIYF.

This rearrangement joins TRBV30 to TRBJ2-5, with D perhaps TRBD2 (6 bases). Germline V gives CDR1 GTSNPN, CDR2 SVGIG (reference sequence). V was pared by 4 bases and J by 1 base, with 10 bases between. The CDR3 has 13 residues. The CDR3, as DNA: TGTGCCTGGACCCTAGCGCCCCAAGAGACCCAGTACTTC. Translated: CAWTLAPQETQYF.

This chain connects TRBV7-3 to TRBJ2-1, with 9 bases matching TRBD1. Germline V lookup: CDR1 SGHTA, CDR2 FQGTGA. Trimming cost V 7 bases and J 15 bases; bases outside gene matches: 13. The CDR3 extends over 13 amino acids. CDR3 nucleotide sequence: TGTGCCAGCACCCCAACAGGCGGGACAGGGATGTTCTTC. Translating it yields CASTPTGGTGMFF.

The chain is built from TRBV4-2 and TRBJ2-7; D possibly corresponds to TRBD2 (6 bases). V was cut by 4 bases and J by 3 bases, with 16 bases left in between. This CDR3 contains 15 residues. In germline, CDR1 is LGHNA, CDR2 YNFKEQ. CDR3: CASSPAGQVLYEQYF. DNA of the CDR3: TGTGCCAGCAGCCCCGCGGGGCAGGTCCTCTACGAGCAGTACTTC.

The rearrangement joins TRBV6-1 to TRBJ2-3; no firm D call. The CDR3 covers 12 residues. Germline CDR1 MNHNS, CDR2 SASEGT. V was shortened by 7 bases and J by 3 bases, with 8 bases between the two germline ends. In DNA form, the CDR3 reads TGTGCCAGCACCTCTGTGACAGATACGCAGTATTTT. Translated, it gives CASTSVTDTQYF.

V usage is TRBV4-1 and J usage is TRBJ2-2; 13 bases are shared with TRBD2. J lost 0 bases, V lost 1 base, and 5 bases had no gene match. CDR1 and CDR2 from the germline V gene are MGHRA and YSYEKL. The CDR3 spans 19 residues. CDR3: CASSQAGLAGNANTGELFF. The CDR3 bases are TGCGCCAGCAGCCAAGCGGGACTAGCGGGGAACGCGAACACCGGGGAGCTGTTTTTT.